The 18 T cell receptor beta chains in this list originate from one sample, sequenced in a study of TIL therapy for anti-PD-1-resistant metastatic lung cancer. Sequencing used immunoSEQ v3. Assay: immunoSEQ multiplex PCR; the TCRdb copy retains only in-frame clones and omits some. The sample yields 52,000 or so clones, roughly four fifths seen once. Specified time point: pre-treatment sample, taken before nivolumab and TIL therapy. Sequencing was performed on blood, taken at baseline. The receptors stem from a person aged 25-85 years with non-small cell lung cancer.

In DNA, the CDR3 is TGTGCCAGCAGTCAGACCGCCGGGCATGGCTACACCTTC. This translates into CASSQTAGHGYTF. The rearrangement uses TRBV27 and TRBJ1-2; no reliable D call. CDR1 and CDR2 from the germline V gene are MNHEY and SMNVEV (reference sequence). Trimming pared 5 bases from V and 6 bases from J, leaving 13 bases between. CDR3 size: 13 residues.

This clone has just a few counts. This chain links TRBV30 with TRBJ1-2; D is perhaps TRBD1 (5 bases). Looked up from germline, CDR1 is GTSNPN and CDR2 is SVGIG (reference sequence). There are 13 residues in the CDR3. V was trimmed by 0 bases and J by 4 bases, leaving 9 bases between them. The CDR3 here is CAWSVAGIYGYTF. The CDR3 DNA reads TGTGCCTGGAGTGTAGCAGGGATCTATGGCTACACCTTC.

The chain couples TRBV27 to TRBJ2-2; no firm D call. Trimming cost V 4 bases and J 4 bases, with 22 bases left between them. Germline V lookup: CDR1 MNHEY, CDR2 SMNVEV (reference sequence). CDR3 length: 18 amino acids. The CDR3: CASSSSGSSWTSTGELFF. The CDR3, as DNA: TGTGCCAGCAGTTCCTCCGGCTCATCCTGGACGAGCACCGGGGAGCTGTTTTTT.

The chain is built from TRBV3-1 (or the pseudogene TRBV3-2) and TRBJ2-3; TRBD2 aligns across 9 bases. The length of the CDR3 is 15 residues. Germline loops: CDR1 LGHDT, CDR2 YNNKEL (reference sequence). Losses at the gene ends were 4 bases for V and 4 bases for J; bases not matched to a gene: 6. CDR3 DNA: TGTGCCAGCAGCCTGGGCGGGGGGGCCGCAGATACGCAGTATTTT. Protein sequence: CASSLGGGAADTQYF.

The CDR3, as DNA: TGTGCCAGCAGCCAAGATCGGGCTAGCGACACTAATGAGCAGTTCTTC. It encodes CASSQDRASDTNEQFF. This sequence joins TRBV4-2 and TRBJ2-1, with D tentatively TRBD2 (6 bases). V was shortened by 0 bases and J by 7 bases, with 16 bases between the two germline ends. Germline V CDR1 and CDR2: LGHNA, YNFKEQ. The CDR3 has 16 amino acids.

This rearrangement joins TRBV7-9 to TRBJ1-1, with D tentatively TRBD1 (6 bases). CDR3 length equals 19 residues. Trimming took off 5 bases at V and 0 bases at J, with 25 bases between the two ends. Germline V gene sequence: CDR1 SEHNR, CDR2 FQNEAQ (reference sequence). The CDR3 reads CASSTKPTGWGVMNTEAFF. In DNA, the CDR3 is TGTGCCAGCAGCACCAAACCCACAGGGTGGGGAGTTATGAACACTGAAGCTTTCTTT.

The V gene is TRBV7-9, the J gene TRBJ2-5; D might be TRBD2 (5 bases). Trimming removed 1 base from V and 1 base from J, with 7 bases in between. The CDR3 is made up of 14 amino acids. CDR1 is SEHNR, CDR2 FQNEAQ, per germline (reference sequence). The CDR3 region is CASSLDSVQETQYF. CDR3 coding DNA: TGTGCCAGCAGCTTAGATAGCGTCCAAGAGACCCAGTACTTC.

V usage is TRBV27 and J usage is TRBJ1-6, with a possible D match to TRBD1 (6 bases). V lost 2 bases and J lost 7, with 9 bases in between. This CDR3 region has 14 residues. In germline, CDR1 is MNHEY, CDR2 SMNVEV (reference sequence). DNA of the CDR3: TGTGCCAGCAGTTTAGAAGGGGGAAATTCACCCCTCCACTTT. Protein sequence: CASSLEGGNSPLHF.

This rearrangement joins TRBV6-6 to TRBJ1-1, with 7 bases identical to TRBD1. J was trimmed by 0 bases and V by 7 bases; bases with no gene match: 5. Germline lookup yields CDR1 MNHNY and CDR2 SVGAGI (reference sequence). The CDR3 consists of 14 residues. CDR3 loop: CASTAQGMNTEAFF. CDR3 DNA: TGTGCCAGCACCGCACAGGGGATGAACACTGAAGCTTTCTTT.

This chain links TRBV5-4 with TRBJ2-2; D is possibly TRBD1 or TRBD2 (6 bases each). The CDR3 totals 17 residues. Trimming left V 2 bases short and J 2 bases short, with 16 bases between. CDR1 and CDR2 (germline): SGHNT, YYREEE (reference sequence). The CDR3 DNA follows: TGTGCCAGCAGCTTAGGGGGGCGCGCCGCAAACACCGGGGAGCTGTTTTTT. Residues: CASSLGGRAANTGELFF.

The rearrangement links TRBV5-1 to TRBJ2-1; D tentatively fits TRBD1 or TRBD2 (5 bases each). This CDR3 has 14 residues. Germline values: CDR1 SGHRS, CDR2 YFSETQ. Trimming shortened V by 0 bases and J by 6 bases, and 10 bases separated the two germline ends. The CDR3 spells CASSLAPGTNEQFF. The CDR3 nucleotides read TGCGCCAGCAGCTTGGCTCCAGGGACCAATGAGCAGTTCTTC.

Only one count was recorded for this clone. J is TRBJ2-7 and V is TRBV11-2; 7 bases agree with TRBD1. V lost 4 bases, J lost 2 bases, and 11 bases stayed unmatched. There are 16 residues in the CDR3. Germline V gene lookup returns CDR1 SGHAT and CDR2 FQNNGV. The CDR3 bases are TGTGCCAGCAGCTCCCGGGACAGCCGATCTCCCTACGAGCAGTACTTC. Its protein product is CASSSRDSRSPYEQYF.

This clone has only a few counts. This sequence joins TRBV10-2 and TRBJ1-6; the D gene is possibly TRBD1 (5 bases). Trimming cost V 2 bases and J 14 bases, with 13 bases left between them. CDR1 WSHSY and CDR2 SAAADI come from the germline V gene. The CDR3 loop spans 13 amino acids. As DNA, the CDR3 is TGCGCCAGCAGTGAGAGGGACGTAGTAACCCTCCACTTT. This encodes CASSERDVVTLHF.

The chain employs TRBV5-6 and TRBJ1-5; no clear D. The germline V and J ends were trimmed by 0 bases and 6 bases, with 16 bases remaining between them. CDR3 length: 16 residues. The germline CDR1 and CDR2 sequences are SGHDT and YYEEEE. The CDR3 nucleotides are TGTGCCAGCAGCTTGGGGGGAAATCGGAGGGCTCAGCCCCAGCATTTT. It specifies CASSLGGNRRAQPQHF.

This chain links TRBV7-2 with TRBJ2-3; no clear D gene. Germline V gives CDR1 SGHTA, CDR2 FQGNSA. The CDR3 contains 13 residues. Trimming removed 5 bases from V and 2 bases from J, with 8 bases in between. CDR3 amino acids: CASSQTITDTQYF. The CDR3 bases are TGTGCCAGCAGCCAGACGATCACAGATACGCAGTATTTT.

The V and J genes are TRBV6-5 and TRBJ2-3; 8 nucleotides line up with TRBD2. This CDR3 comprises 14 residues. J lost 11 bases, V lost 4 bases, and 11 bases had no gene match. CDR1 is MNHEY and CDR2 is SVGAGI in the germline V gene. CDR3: CASSSPTSGRGQYF. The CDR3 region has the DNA TGTGCCAGCAGTTCCCCCACCAGCGGGAGAGGGCAGTATTTT.

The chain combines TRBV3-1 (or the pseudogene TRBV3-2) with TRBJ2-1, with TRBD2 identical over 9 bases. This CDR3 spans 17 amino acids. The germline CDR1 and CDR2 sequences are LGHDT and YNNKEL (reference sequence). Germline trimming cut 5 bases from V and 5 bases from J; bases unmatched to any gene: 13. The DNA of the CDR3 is TGTGCCAGCAGCGACCTCTCGCGGGAGGGCCCCCACAATGAGCAGTTCTTC. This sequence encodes CASSDLSREGPHNEQFF.

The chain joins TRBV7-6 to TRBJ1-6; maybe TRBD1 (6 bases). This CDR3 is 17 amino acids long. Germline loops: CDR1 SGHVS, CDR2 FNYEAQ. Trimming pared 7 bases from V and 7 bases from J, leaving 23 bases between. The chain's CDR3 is CASMTPSSGEKNSPLHF. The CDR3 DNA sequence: TGTGCCAGCATGACCCCCTCGTCAGGGGAGAAGAATTCACCCCTCCACTTT.